These T cell receptor beta chains were read from a single sample in a study of CD8+ T cells in alopecia areata. Profiling relied on immunoSEQ multiplex PCR, and the TCRdb table lists in-frame clones only, not all of them. This sample carries some 220,000 clones, about 58% of them seen once, and the ten largest clones take 1.5% to 2%. The sample was CD4+ T cells sorted from blood, taken at week 4, from a patient treated with tofacitinib. The source is a human donor with alopecia areata. Both conserved end residues are part of each CDR3. The D gene is left open where the match is weak. Clone sizes are given selectively: once, few, many, or a class where the clone is expanded.

D	V	size	J	DNA	CDR3
TRBD1	TRBV5-5	few	TRBJ1-1	TGTGCCAGCAACATCGAACAGGGGTGGACTGAAGCTTTCTTT	CASNIEQGWTEAFF
.	TRBV5-1	.	TRBJ1-6	TGCGCCAGCAGCTTGTTGGGAGATCATAATTCACCCCTCCACTTT	CASSLLGDHNSPLHF
TRBD1	TRBV30	.	TRBJ1-1	TGTGCCTGGAAAGACAGGGTCGACACTGAAGCTTTCTTT	CAWKDRVDTEAFF
TRBD1	TRBV10-3	.	TRBJ2-2	TGTGCCATCAGGGACAGGGAACCGAACACCGGGGAGCTGTTTTTT	CAIRDREPNTGELFF
TRBD2	TRBV9	.	TRBJ2-5	TGTGCCAGCAGCGTAAGCGGGGCTGACCAAGAGACCCAGTACTTC	CASSVSGADQETQYF
.	TRBV29-1	.	TRBJ1-1	TGCAGCGGAGAGGAATTTCAAAAGGCAGCTTTCTTT	CSGEEFQKAAFF
.	TRBV6-5	.	TRBJ1-1	TGTGCCAGCAGTTTTAGCACTGGGAACACTGGAGCTTTCTTT	CASSFSTGNTGAFF
.	TRBV6-5	.	TRBJ2-7	TGTGCCAGCAAAATCACAGGGAAAGGTTACGAGCAGTACTTC	CASKITGKGYEQYF
TRBD1	TRBV7-8	.	TRBJ2-7	TGTGCCAGCAGCTCTAGGGACAGTAGCTACGAGCAGTACTTC	CASSSRDSSYEQYF
.	TRBV27	.	TRBJ1-5	TGTGCCAGCAGACAGACTCAGGGTGTCGGGAATCAGCCCCAGCATTTT	CASRQTQGVGNQPQHF
.	TRBV30	.	TRBJ2-7	TGTGCCTGGAGCCCAGGGAGCTACGAGCAGTACTTC	CAWSPGSYEQYF
TRBD2	TRBV19	.	TRBJ2-2	TGTGCCAGTAGTAGGACTAGCGGGGATCCCGGGGAGCTGTTTTTT	CASSRTSGDPGELFF
.	TRBV5-1	.	TRBJ2-1	TGCGCCAGCAGTAGGTTCTGGGAAACCTACAATGAGCAGTTCTTC	CASSRFWETYNEQFF
TRBD1	TRBV2	.	TRBJ2-1	TGTGCTAGCAGGATGCAAGGGGGCGGGTCCTACAATGAGCAGTTCTTC	CASRMQGGGSYNEQFF
.	TRBV7-2	.	TRBJ2-3	TGTGCCAGCAGCTTAGGTCTAGATACGCAGTATTTT	CASSLGLDTQYF
TRBD1	TRBV7-9	.	TRBJ2-3	TGTGCCAGCAGCCGCGGACAGGACCGCACAGATACGCAGTATTTT	CASSRGQDRTDTQYF
.	TRBV9	.	TRBJ1-2	TGTGCCAGCAGCGTAGAAAGCCTTAACTATGGCTACACCTTC	CASSVESLNYGYTF
.	TRBV9	.	TRBJ2-1	TGTGCCAGCAGCGTAGAACTAGACCTGTACAATGAGCAGTTCTTC	CASSVELDLYNEQFF
.	TRBV5-6	.	TRBJ1-6	TGTGCCAGCAGCTTGTCGACAGAACTTAATTCACCCCTCCACTTT	CASSLSTELNSPLHF
.	TRBV27	.	TRBJ1-2	TGTGCCAGCAGTTCCCCTGGGTATTATGGCTACACCTTC	CASSSPGYYGYTF
TRBD1	TRBV9	.	TRBJ1-2	TGTGCCAGCAGCGGTGGACAGGAGGTGCTTGATGGCTACACCTTC	CASSGGQEVLDGYTF
.	TRBV30	.	TRBJ1-1	TGTGCCTGGAGTGTAACCCGAAGCACTGAAGCTTTCTTT	CAWSVTRSTEAFF
.	TRBV15	once	TRBJ1-1	TGTGCCACCAGCAGAGTTCCAGGGACGGGGACTGAAGCTTTCTTT	CATSRVPGTGTEAFF
.	TRBV2	.	TRBJ1-4	TGTGCCAGCAGTGGACAGGCGCCTAATGAAAAACTGTTTTTT	CASSGQAPNEKLFF
.	TRBV6-5	.	TRBJ2-1	TGTGCCAGCAGTTACCCGAGGGGTGAGCAGTTCTTC	CASSYPRGEQFF
.	TRBV7-9	few	TRBJ1-1	TGTGCCAGCAGCTTCGGAGTGGGGTTGGTGGGCACTGAAGCTTTCTTT	CASSFGVGLVGTEAFF
TRBD2	TRBV6-6	.	TRBJ2-1	TGTGCCAGCAGCCAAACGGGACTAGCGGTAGCAAATGAGCAGTTCTTC	CASSQTGLAVANEQFF
.	TRBV7-3	.	TRBJ2-3	TGTGCCAGCAGCTTAAGCGGAGCCGCAGATACGCAGTATTTT	CASSLSGAADTQYF
.	TRBV20-1	.	TRBJ1-2	TGCAGTGCTAGAGAGGGTGGCTACACCTTC	CSAREGGYTF
.	TRBV30	.	TRBJ2-1	TGTGCCTGGGCCAGCCTTTACAATGAGCAGTTCTTC	CAWASLYNEQFF
.	TRBV29-1	.	TRBJ1-1	TGCAGCGTGGTGTCTGGGGCCACTGAAGCTTTCTTT	CSVVSGATEAFF
.	TRBV2	.	TRBJ2-2	TGTGCCAGCAGTGAGGTGGCAGTCGGGGAGCTGTTTTTT	CASSEVAVGELFF
.	TRBV30	.	TRBJ1-1	TGTGCCTGGACTGGGGGAGTGAACACTGAAGCTTTCTTT	CAWTGGVNTEAFF
TRBD1	TRBV29-1	few	TRBJ1-2	TGCAGCGTGGACCGGGACAGGGCCTATGGCTACACCTTC	CSVDRDRAYGYTF
.	TRBV29-1	.	TRBJ1-2	TGCAGCGTTCCTAAGGGGTTCAACTATGGCTACACCTTC	CSVPKGFNYGYTF
.	TRBV4-3	.	TRBJ2-1	TGCGCCAGCAGCCAAGACAGGGCGGCGTTCAATGAGCAGTTCTTC	CASSQDRAAFNEQFF
.	TRBV6-6	.	TRBJ1-6	TGTGCCAGCCTTTACGGGCAGCTCGGAACCCTCCACTTT	CASLYGQLGTLHF
.	TRBV29-1	.	TRBJ1-4	TGCAGCGCGGCGGGGACCGTTAATGAAAAACTGTTTTTT	CSAAGTVNEKLFF
.	TRBV11-2	.	TRBJ1-2	TGTGCCAGCAGTGCCGAGGCAGACTATGGCTACACCTTC	CASSAEADYGYTF
TRBD1	TRBV6-5	.	TRBJ1-2	TGTGCCAGCAGTGGGCGGACAGGGGATGGCTACACCTTC	CASSGRTGDGYTF
TRBD1	TRBV30	.	TRBJ1-1	TGTGCCTGGAAAAACAGGGGGGTTTTCGCTGAAGCTTTCTTT	CAWKNRGVFAEAFF
.	TRBV27	.	TRBJ1-5	TGTGCCACCCGGGACAACCTAAATCAGCCCCAGCATTTT	CATRDNLNQPQHF
TRBD1	TRBV29-1	.	TRBJ1-5	TGCAGCGTTGGGGGACAGGGTCGCAATCAGCCCCAGCATTTT	CSVGGQGRNQPQHF
.	TRBV6-6	.	TRBJ2-5	TGTGCCACCGAACGAGACTCGATACAAGAGACCCAGTACTTC	CATERDSIQETQYF
TRBD1	TRBV30	.	TRBJ1-2	TGTGCCTGGAGCCGGACAGGGGGCAAGGGCTACACCTTC	CAWSRTGGKGYTF
.	TRBV7-2	.	TRBJ2-5	TGTGCCAGCAGCTTATCCGGGGCGAGCCAGTACTTC	CASSLSGASQYF
TRBD1	TRBV9	.	TRBJ1-1	TGTGCCAGCAGCGTAATGGTAGGGGGCATCGGCACTGAAGCTTTCTTT	CASSVMVGGIGTEAFF
.	TRBV5-1	.	TRBJ1-2	TGCGCCAGCAGCTTCGGGGAAAACTATGGCTACACCTTC	CASSFGENYGYTF
.	TRBV11-2	.	TRBJ2-6	TGTGCCAGCAGCTTTGGGGTTTCGGGGGCCAACGTCCTGACTTTC	CASSFGVSGANVLTF
.	TRBV5-1	.	TRBJ1-1	TGCGCCAGCAGCTTGGAGGGCATGAACACTGAAGCTTTCTTT	CASSLEGMNTEAFF
.	TRBV4-2	.	TRBJ1-1	TGTGCCAGCAGCCAAGGTTTCCGGACAAACGGGGCTTTCTTT	CASSQGFRTNGAFF
.	TRBV4-3	.	TRBJ2-3	TGCGCCAGCAGCCAGACCAGACTATCAGATACGCAGTATTTT	CASSQTRLSDTQYF
TRBD2	TRBV30	.	TRBJ2-1	TGTGCCTGGAGGGGACTAGCGGGGGGCTCCTACAATGAGCAGTTCTTC	CAWRGLAGGSYNEQFF
.	TRBV29-1	.	TRBJ1-4	TGCAGCGTTGGCAGGGGAGGAGATGAAAAACTGTTTTTT	CSVGRGGDEKLFF
TRBD1	TRBV5-1	.	TRBJ2-2	TGCGCCAGCAGCTCGGGACAGGGGGTCGCCGGGGAGCTGTTTTTT	CASSSGQGVAGELFF